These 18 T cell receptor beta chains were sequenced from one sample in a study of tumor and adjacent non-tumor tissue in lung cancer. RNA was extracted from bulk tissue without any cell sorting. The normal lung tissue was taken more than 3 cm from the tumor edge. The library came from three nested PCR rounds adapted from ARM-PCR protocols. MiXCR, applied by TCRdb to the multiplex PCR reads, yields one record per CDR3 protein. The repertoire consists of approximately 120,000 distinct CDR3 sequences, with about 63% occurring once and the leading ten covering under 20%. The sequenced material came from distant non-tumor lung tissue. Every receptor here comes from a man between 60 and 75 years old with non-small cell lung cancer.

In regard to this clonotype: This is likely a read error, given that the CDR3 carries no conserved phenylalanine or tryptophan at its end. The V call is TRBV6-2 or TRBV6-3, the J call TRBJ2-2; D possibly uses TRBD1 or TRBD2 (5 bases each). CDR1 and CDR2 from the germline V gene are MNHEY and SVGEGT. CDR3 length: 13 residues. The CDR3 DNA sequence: TGTGCCAGCAGTTACCCAAGTACCGGGGACCTGTTTTTA. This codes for CASSYPSTGDLFL.

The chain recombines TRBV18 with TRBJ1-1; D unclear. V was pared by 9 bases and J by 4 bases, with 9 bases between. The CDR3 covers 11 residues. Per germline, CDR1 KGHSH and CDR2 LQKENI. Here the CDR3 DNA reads TGTGCCAGTGGGGATGGCACTGAAGCTTTCTTT. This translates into CASGDGTEAFF.

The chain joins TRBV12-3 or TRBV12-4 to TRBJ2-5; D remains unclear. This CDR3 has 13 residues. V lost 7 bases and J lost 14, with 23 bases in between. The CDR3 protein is CASTQPAAETLYF. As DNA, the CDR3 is TGTGCCAGCACCCAGCCCGCGGCGGAGACCCTTTACTTC.

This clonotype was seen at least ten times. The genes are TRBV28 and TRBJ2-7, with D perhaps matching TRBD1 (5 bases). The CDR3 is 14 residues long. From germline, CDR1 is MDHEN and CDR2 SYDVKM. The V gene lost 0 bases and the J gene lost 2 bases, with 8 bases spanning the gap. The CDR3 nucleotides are TGTGCCAGCAGTTTATGGCAGGGTACCTACGAGCAGTACTTC. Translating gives CASSLWQGTYEQYF.

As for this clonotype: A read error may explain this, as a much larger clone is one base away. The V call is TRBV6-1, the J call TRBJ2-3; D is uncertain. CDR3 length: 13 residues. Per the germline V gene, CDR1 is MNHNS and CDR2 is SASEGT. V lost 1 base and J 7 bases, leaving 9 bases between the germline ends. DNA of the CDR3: TGTGCCAGCAGTGAAGTGCCTGGGTATACGCAGTATTTT. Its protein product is CASSEVPGYTQYF.

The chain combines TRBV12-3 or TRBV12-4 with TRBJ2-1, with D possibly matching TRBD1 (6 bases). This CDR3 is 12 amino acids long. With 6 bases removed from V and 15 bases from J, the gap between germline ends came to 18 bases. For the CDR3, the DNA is TGTGCCAGCAGGCCCGGTATGGGGGCTATGTTCTTC. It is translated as CASRPGMGAMFF.

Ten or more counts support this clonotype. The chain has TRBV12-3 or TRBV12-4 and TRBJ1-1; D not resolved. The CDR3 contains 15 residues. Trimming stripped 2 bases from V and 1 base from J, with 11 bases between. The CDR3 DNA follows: TGTGCCAGCAGTTTAAGACCGCCGGAGAACACTGAAGCTTTCTTT. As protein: CASSLRPPENTEAFF.

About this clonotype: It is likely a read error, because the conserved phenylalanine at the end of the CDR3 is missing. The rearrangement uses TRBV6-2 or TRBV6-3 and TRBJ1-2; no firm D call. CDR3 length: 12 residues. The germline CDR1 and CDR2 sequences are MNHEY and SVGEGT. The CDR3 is CASRDPKHGYTP. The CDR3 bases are TGCGCCAGCAGAGACCCAAAGCATGGCTACACCCCC.

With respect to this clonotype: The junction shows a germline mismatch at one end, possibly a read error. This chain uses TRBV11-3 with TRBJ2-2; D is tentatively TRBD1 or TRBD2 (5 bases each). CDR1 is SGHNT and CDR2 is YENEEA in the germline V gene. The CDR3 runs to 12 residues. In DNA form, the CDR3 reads TGTGCCAGCAGCAAACAGGCCGGGAAGCTGTTTTTT. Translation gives CASSKQAGKLFF.

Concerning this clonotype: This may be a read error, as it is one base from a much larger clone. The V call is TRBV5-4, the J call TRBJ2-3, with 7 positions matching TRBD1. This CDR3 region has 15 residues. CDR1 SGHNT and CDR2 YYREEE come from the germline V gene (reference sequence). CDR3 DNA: TGTGCCAGCAGCACCAGACAGGGATCTTCCGATACGCCGTATTTT. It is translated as CASSTRQGSSDTPYF.

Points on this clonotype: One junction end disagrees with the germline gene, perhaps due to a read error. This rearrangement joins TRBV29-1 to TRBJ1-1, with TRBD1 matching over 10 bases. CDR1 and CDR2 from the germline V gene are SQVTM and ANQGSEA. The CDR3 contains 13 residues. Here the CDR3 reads CSVAGTGALQAFF. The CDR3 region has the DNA TGTAGCGTGGCCGGGACAGGGGCCTTACAAGCTTTCTTT. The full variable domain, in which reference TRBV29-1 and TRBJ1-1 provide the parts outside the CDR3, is SAVISQKPSRDICQRGTSLTIQCQVDSQVTMMFWYRQQPGQSLTLIATANQGSEATYESGFVIDKFPISRPNLTFSTLTVSNMSPEDSSIYLCSVAGTGALQAFFGQGTRLTVV.

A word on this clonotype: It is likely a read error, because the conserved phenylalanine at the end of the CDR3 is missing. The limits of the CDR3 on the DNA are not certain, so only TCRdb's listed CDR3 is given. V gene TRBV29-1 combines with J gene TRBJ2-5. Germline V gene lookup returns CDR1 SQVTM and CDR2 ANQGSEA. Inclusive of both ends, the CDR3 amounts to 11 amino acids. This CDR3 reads CSAEVGETRYS.

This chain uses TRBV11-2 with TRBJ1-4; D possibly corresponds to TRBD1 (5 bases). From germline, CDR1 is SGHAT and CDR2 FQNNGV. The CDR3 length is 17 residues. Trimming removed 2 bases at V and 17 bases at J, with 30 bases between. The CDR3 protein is CASSLYPRAASRSLLFF. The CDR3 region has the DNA TGTGCCAGCAGCTTATATCCCAGGGCCGCTTCAAGATCCTTGCTCTTTTTT.

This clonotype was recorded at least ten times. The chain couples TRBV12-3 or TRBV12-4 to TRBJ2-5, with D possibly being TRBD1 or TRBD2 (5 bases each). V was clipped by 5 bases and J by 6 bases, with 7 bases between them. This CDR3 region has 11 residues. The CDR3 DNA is TGTGCCAGCAGTGAGGGGAAGACCCAGTACTTC. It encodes CASSEGKTQYF.

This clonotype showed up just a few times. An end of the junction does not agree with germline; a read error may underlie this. CDR3 amino acids: CASSPSSTQRVQYF. The DNA of the CDR3 is TGTGCCAGCAGCCCAAGCAGTACCCAGAGGGTCCAGTACTTT. The chain uses TRBV11-2 and TRBJ2-5; D possibly corresponds to TRBD2 (5 bases). The CDR3 consists of 14 residues. Germline V gives CDR1 SGHAT, CDR2 FQNNGV.

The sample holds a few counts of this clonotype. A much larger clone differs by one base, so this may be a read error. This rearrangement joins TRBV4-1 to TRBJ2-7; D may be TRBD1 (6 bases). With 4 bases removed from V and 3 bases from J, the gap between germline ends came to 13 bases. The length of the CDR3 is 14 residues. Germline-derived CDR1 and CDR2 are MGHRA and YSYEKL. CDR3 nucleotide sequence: TGCGCCAGCAGCCCACTGACAGGACTCTACGAGCAGTACTTC. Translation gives CASSPLTGLYEQYF.

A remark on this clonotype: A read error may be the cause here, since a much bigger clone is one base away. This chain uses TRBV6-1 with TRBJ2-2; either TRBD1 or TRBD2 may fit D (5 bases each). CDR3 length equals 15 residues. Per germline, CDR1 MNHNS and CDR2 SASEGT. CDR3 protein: CASSVVGANAGELSF. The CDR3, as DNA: TGTGCCAGCAGTGTTGTAGGGGCCAACGCCGGGGAGCTGTCTTTT.

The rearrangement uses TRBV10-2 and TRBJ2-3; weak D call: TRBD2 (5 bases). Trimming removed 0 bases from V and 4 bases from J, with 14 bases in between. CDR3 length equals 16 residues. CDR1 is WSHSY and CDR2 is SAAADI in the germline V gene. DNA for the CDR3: TGCGCCAGCAGTGAGTCACGGACTTGGTGGGCAGATACGCAGTATTTT. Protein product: CASSESRTWWADTQYF.